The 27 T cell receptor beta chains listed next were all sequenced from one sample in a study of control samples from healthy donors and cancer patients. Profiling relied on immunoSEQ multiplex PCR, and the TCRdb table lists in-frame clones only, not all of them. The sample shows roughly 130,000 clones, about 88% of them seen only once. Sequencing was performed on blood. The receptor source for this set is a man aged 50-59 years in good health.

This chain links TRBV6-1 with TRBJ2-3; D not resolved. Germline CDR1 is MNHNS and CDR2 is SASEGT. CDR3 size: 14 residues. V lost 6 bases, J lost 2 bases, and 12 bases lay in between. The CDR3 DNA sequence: TGTGCCAGCAGGAAACCGGTGGACACAGATACGCAGTATTTT. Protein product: CASRKPVDTDTQYF.

The CDR3 here is CASNTPGNTIYF. In DNA, the CDR3 is TGTGCCAGCAACACCCCTGGAAACACCATATATTTT. The gene calls are TRBV28 and TRBJ1-3; D gene uncertain. The CDR3 covers 12 residues. The germline V gene has CDR1 MDHEN and CDR2 SYDVKM. Trimming took 7 bases from V and 2 from J, leaving 6 bases between them. The variable domain in full, completed from reference TRBV28 and TRBJ1-3, reads DVKVTQSSRYLVKRTGEKVFLECVQDMDHENMFWYRQDPGLGLRLIYFSYDVKMKEKGDIPEGYSVSREKKERFSLILESASTNQTSMYLCASNTPGNTIYFGEGSWLTVV.

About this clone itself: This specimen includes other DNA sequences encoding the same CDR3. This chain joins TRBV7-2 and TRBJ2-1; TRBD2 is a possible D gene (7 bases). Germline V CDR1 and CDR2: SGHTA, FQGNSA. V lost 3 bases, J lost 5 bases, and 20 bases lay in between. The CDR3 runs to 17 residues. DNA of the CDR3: TGTGCCAGCAGCTTTGGTTTTGCGGGGGCTACAAACAATGAGCAGTTCTTC. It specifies CASSFGFAGATNNEQFF.

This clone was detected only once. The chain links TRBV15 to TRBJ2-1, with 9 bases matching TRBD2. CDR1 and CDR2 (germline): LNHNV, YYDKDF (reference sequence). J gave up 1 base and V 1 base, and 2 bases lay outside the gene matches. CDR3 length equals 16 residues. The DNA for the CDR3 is TGTGCCACCAGCAGAGGACTAGCGGCATCCTACAATGAGCAGTTCTTC. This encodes CATSRGLAASYNEQFF.

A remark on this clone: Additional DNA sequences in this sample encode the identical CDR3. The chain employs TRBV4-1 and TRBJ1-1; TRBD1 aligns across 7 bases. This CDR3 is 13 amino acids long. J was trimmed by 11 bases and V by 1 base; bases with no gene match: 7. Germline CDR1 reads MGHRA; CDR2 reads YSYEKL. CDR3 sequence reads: CASSQAMGQWAFF. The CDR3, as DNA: TGCGCCAGCAGCCAAGCTATGGGACAGTGGGCTTTCTTT.

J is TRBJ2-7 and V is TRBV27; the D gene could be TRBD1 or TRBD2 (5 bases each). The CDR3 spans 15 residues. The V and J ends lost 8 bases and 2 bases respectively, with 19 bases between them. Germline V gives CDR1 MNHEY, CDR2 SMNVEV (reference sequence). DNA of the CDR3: TGTGCCAGCTACCCTCGAGGGGCAGGAACCTACGAGCAGTACTTC. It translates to CASYPRGAGTYEQYF.

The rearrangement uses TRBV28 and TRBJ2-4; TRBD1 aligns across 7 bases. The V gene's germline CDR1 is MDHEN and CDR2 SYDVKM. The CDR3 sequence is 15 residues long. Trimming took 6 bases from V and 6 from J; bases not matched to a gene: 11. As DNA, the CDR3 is TGTGCCAGCAGCCCGTCGACAGGGATGATAAACATTCAGTACTTC. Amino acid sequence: CASSPSTGMINIQYF.

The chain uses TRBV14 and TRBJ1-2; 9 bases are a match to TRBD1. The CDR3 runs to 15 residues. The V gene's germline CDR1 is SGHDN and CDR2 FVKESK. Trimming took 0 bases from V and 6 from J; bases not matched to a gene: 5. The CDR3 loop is CASSQDLGTGNGYTF. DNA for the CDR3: TGTGCCAGCAGCCAAGATCTGGGGACAGGGAATGGCTACACCTTC.

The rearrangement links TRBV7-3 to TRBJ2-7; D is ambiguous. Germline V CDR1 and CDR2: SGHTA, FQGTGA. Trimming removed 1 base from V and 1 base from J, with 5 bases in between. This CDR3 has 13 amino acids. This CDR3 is CASSLSGSYEQYF. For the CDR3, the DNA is TGTGCCAGCAGCTTAAGTGGGTCCTACGAGCAGTACTTC.

CDR3 residues: CASSRQRGGGDEQFF. The CDR3 nucleotides read TGTGCCAGCAGTCGCCAGCGGGGGGGCGGCGATGAGCAGTTCTTC. The chain links TRBV3-1 (or the pseudogene TRBV3-2) to TRBJ2-1; 10 bases match TRBD2. CDR3 size: 15 residues. Germline CDR1 and CDR2: LGHDT and YNNKEL (reference sequence). Trimming took 6 bases from V and 8 from J; bases not matched to a gene: 10.

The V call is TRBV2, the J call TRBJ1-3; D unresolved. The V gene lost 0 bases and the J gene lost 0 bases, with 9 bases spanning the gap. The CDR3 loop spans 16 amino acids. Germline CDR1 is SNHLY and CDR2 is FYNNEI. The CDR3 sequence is CASSEASSGSGNTIYF. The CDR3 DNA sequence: TGTGCCAGCAGTGAAGCATCTTCAGGCTCTGGAAACACCATATATTTT.

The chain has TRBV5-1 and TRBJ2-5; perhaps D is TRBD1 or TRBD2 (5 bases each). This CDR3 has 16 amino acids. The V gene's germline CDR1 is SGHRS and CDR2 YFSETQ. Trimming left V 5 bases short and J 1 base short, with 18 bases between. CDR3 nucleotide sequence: TGCGCCAGCAGACGCCTTAGCGAGGGGCCCCAAGAGACCCAGTACTTC. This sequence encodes CASRRLSEGPQETQYF.

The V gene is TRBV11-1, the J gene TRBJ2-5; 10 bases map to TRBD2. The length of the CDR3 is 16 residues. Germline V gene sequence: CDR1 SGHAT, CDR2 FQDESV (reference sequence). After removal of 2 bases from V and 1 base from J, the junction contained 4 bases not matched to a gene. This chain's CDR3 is CASSLRTSGAQETQYF. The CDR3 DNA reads TGTGCCAGCAGCTTACGTACTAGCGGGGCCCAAGAGACCCAGTACTTC.

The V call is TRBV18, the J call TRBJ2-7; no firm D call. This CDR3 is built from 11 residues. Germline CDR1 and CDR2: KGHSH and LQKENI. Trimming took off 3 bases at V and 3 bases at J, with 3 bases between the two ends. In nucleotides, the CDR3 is TGTGCCAGCTCACCCAACTACGAGCAGTACTTC. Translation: CASSPNYEQYF.

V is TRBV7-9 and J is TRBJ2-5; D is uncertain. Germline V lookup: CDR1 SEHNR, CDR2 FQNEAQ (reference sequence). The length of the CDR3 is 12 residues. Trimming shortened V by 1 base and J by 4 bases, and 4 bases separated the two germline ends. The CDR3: CASSLDLETQYF. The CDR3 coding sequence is TGTGCCAGCAGCTTAGATCTAGAGACCCAGTACTTC.

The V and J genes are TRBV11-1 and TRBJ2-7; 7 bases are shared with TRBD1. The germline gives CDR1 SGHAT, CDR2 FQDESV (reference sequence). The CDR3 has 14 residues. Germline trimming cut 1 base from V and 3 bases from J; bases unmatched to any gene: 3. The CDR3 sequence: CASSLGGTVYEQYF. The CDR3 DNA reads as TGTGCCAGCAGCTTAGGGGGGACAGTCTACGAGCAGTACTTC.

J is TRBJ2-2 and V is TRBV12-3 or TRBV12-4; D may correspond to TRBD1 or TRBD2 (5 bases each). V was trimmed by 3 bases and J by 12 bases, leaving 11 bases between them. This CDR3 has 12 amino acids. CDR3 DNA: TGTGCCAGCAGTTTGGGGACCCGCAAGCTGTTTTTT. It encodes CASSLGTRKLFF.

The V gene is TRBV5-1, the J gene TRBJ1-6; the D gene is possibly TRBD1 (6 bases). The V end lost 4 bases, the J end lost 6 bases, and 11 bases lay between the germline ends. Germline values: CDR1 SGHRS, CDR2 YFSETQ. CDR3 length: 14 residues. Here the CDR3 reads CASSMGDTNSPLHF. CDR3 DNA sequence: TGCGCCAGCAGCATGGGGGACACTAATTCACCCCTCCACTTT. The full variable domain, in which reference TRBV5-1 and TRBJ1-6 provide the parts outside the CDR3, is KAGVTQTPRYLIKTRGQQVTLSCSPISGHRSVSWYQQTPGQGLQFLFEYFSETQRNKGNFPGRFSGRQFSNSRSEMNVSTLELGDSALYLCASSMGDTNSPLHFGNGTRLTVT.

The CDR3 region is CASSRQTSDQETQYF. Here the CDR3 DNA reads TGTGCCAGCAGTCGCCAAACAAGTGACCAAGAGACCCAGTACTTC. The gene calls are TRBV27 and TRBJ2-5; D is unclear. The CDR3 sequence is 15 residues long. Germline lookup yields CDR1 MNHEY and CDR2 SMNVEV (reference sequence). Trimming shortened V by 5 bases and J by 0 bases, and 13 bases separated the two germline ends.

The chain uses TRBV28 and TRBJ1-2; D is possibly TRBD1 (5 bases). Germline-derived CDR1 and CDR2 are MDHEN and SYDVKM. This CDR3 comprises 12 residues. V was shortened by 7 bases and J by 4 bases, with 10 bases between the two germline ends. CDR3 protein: CASNTGSYGYTF. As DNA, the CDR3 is TGTGCCAGCAATACAGGATCCTATGGCTACACCTTC.

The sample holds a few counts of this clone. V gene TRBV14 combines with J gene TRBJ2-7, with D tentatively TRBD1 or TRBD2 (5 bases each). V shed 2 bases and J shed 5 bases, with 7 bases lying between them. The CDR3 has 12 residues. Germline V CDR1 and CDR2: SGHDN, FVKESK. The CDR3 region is CASSQLGDEQYF. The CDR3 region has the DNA TGTGCCAGCAGCCAATTGGGGGACGAGCAGTACTTC.

The CDR3 loop is CATSDPRRTDTQYF. In DNA form, the CDR3 reads TGTGCCACCAGTGACCCTCGGCGGACAGATACGCAGTATTTT. The chain uses TRBV24-1 and TRBJ2-3; no clear D. Germline values: CDR1 KGHDR, CDR2 SFDVKD. V lost 4 bases and J lost 3, with 10 bases in between. The CDR3 covers 14 residues.

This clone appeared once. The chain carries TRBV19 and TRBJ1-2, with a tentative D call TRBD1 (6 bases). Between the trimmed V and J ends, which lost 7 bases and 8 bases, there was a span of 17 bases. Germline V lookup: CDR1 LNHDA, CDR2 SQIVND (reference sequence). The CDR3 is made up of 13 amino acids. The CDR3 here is CASMNLATGGYTF. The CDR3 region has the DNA TGTGCCAGTATGAACCTCGCGACAGGAGGCTACACCTTC. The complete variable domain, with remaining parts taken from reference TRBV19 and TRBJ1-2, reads DGGITQSPKYLFRKEGQNVTLSCEQNLNHDAMYWYRQDPGQGLRLIYYSQIVNDFQKGDIAEGYSVSREKKESFPLTVTSAQKNPTAFYLCASMNLATGGYTFGSGTRLTVV.

CDR3 amino acids: CASSQDGGGTGDTQYF. The DNA of the CDR3 is TGTGCCAGCAGCCAAGATGGGGGGGGAACTGGAGATACGCAGTATTTT. The chain combines TRBV4-2 with TRBJ2-3, with 7 bases matching TRBD2. Germline assignment: CDR1 LGHNA and CDR2 YNFKEQ. This CDR3 contains 16 residues. Trimming took 0 bases from V and 5 from J; bases not matched to a gene: 8.

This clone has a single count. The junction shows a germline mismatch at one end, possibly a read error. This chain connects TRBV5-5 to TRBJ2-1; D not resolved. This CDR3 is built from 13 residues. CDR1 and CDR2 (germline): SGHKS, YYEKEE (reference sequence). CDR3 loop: CASSLDRWLGQFF. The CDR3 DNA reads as TGTGCCAGCAGTTTGGATAGGTGGTTGGGCCAGTTCTTC.

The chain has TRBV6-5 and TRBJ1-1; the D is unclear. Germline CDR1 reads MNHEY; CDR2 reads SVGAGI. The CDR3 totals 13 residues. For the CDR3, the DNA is TGTGCAGTTCCGGGTCCAATGAACACTGAAGCTTTCTTT. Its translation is CAVPGPMNTEAFF.

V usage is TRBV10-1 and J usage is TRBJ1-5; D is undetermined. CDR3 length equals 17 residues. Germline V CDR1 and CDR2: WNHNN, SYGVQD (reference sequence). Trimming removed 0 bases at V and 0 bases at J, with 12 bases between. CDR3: CASSESWERASNQPQHF. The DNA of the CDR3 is TGCGCCAGCAGTGAGTCGTGGGAAAGGGCTAGCAATCAGCCCCAGCATTTT.